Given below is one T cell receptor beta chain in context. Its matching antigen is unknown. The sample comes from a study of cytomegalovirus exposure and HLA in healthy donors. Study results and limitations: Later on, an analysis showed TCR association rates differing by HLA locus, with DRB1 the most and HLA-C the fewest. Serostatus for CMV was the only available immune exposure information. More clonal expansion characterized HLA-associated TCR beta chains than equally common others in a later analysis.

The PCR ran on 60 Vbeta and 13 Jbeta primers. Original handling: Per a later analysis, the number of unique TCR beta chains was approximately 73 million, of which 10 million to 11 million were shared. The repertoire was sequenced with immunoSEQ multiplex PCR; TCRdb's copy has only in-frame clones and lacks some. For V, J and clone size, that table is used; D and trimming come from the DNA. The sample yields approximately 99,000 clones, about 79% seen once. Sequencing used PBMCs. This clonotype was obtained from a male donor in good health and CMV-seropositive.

The CDR3 spells CASRQGRVYGYTF. CDR3 DNA sequence: TGTGCCAGCAGACAGGGCAGAGTCTATGGCTACACCTTC. The chain has TRBV6-1 and TRBJ1-2; the D gene is possibly TRBD1 (6 bases). Germline V lookup: CDR1 MNHNS, CDR2 SASEGT. V lost 6 bases, J lost 4 bases, and 12 bases lay in between. The CDR3 consists of 13 residues.